Listed below are T cell receptor beta chains from one sample, sequenced in a study of regulatory T cells in long-lasting Graves disease. TCRdb processed the multiplex PCR reads anew with MiXCR; each CDR3 protein has one entry. Here the sample spans approximately 470,000 distinct CDR3 sequences, around 21% being singletons. This specimen was peripheral blood mononuclear cells (PBMCs), taken when the disease was refractory, from a patient treated with antithyroid drugs. Receptors originate from a female donor with Graves disease. Both conserved end residues are part of each CDR3. A D gene is named only where the DNA matches it firmly. Clone size, where shown, is once, few, many, or a class for clones that have expanded.

>TRBJ1-1|many|TRBD1|TRBV11-1|14
CASNLQGANTEAFF
TGTGCCAGCAACCTACAGGGGGCGAACACTGAAGCTTTCTTT
>TRBJ1-1|few|NA|TRBV20-1|15
CSARGNRVENTEAFF
TGCAGTGCTAGAGGCAACAGGGTTGAGAACACTGAAGCTTTCTTT
>TRBJ1-2|NA|NA|TRBV4-2|15
CASSQDFGRTDGYTF
TGTGCCAGCAGCCAAGACTTTGGAAGGACAGATGGCTACACCTTC
>TRBJ2-3|once|NA|TRBV20-1|15
CSANSNSESTDTQYF
TGCAGTGCCAATTCTAATAGCGAGAGCACAGATACGCAGTATTTT
>TRBJ2-4|many|TRBD1|TRBV29-1|13
CSVEGTGENIQYF
TGCAGCGTTGAGGGGACAGGGGAAAACATTCAGTACTTC
>TRBJ2-7|NA|TRBD2|TRBV7-9|13
CASSGAGAGEQYF
TGTGCCAGCAGCGGAGCGGGAGCGGGTGAGCAGTACTTC
>TRBJ2-7|many|TRBD2|TRBV7-8|12
CASSPRGDEQYF
TGTGCCAGCAGCCCCCGGGGGGACGAGCAGTACTTC
>TRBJ1-2|few|NA|TRBV24-1|12
CATSGSPGGYTF
TGTGCCACCAGTGGCAGTCCCGGTGGCTACACCTTC
>TRBJ1-2|many|TRBD1|TRBV3-1|14
CASSPGQGNYGYTF
TGTGCCAGCAGCCCGGGACAGGGTAACTATGGCTACACCTTC
>TRBJ2-7|few|NA|TRBV20-1|15
CSAKARVGISYEQYF
TGCAGTGCTAAGGCCAGGGTTGGGATTTCCTACGAGCAGTACTTC
>TRBJ2-1|once|TRBD2|TRBV29-1|13
CSVVGLAGSEQFF
TGCAGCGTTGTGGGACTAGCGGGAAGTGAGCAGTTCTTC
>TRBJ2-7|once|NA|TRBV10-3|12
CAISESIHEQYF
TGTGCCATCAGTGAGTCAATCCACGAGCAGTACTTC
>TRBJ1-1|many|NA|TRBV5-6|12
CASSWGPTEAFF
TGTGCCAGCAGCTGGGGACCAACTGAAGCTTTCTTT
>TRBJ1-2|many|NA|TRBV7-8|14
CASSFDAVDYGYTF
TGTGCCAGCAGTTTTGACGCGGTGGACTATGGCTACACCTTC
>TRBJ2-2|few|NA|TRBV20-1|13
CSAVSGNTGELFF
TGCAGTGCCGTTAGCGGGAACACCGGGGAGCTGTTTTTT
>TRBJ2-2|many|TRBD2|TRBV2|15
CASSGLAGFTGELFF
TGTGCCAGCAGTGGACTAGCGGGGTTCACCGGGGAGCTGTTTTTT
>TRBJ2-7|few|NA|TRBV27|13
CASSLWPSGEQYF
TGTGCCAGCAGTTTATGGCCCTCGGGCGAGCAGTACTTC
>TRBJ1-6|few|NA|TRBV4-2|16
CASSQLAGSHNSPLHF
TGTGCCAGCAGCCAACTCGCAGGGTCACATAATTCACCCCTCCACTTT
>TRBJ2-7|once|NA|TRBV6-1|14
CASSPRQRPYERYF
TGTGCCAGCAGTCCCCGACAGCGACCCTACGAGCGGTACTTC
>TRBJ1-5|few|NA|TRBV27|13
CASSLWTNQPQHF
TGTGCCAGCAGTTTATGGACTAACCAGCCCCAGCATTTT
>TRBJ2-7|many|NA|TRBV27|14
CASRERDGSYEQYF
TGTGCCAGCAGAGAACGGGACGGCTCCTACGAGCAGTACTTC
>TRBJ2-7|NA|NA|TRBV19|13
CASSILHHGEQYF
TGTGCCAGTAGTATCCTCCACCATGGGGAGCAGTACTTC
>TRBJ1-2|many|TRBD1|TRBV11-2|17
CASSLDPARQGARGYTF
TGTGCCAGCAGCTTAGATCCTGCCCGACAGGGGGCGAGGGGCTACACCTTC
>TRBJ2-4|NA|NA|TRBV16|18
CASSQSDAGMLAKNIQYF
TGTGCCAGCAGCCAATCCGACGCGGGAATGCTAGCCAAAAACATTCAGTACTTC
>TRBJ1-2|NA|TRBD1|TRBV20-1|18
CSATRPGQGPLFNYGYTF
TGCAGTGCTACCCGCCCCGGACAGGGGCCCCTTTTCAACTATGGCTACACCTTC
>TRBJ2-3|many|NA|TRBV12-3/TRBV12-4|11
CASSYTDTQYF
TGTGCCAGCAGTTACACAGATACGCAGTATTTT
>TRBJ2-6|few|NA|TRBV6-1|15
CASSQKGAGANVLTF
TGTGCCAGCAGTCAGAAGGGGGCTGGGGCCAACGTCCTGACTTTC
>TRBJ2-7|few|TRBD2|TRBV28|14
CASSLAGRRNEQYF
TGTGCCAGCAGTTTGGCCGGGAGGAGAAACGAGCAGTACTTC
>TRBJ2-7|many|NA|TRBV12-3/TRBV12-4|13
CASSFHGSYEQYF
TGTGCCAGCAGTTTCCACGGGTCCTACGAGCAGTACTTC
>TRBJ2-7|NA|TRBD2|TRBV20-1|15
CSARDTLAVPYEQYF
TGCAGTGCTAGAGATACGCTAGCGGTCCCCTACGAGCAGTACTTC
>TRBJ2-3|NA|NA|TRBV20-1|14
CSARISKRTDTQYF
TGCAGTGCTAGAATCTCTAAACGCACAGATACGCAGTATTTT
>TRBJ1-2|NA|TRBD1|TRBV4-2|19
CASSQDRSGGIGINYGYTF
TGTGCCAGCAGCCAAGATAGGTCAGGGGGTATAGGGATTAACTATGGCTACACCTTC
>TRBJ2-2|NA|TRBD2|TRBV12-3/TRBV12-4|16
CASRAGLAGGTGELFF
TGTGCCAGCAGAGCCGGACTAGCGGGAGGGACCGGGGAGCTGTTTTTT
>TRBJ2-3|NA|NA|TRBV6-2/TRBV6-3|15
CASSYKGVVEDTQYF
TGTGCCAGCAGTTACAAGGGGGTAGTAGAAGATACGCAGTATTTT
>TRBJ2-5|many|TRBD2|TRBV20-1|15
CSASPPSGSRETQYF
TGCAGTGCTAGCCCGCCTAGCGGGAGTCGAGAGACCCAGTACTTC
>TRBJ2-3|NA|TRBD2|TRBV9|14
CASTMTSGTDTQYF
TGTGCCAGCACCATGACTAGCGGTACAGATACGCAGTATTTT
>TRBJ1-2|many|NA|TRBV12-3/TRBV12-4|13
CASSIRVGHGYTF
TGTGCCAGCAGTATCAGGGTTGGGCATGGCTACACCTTC
>TRBJ2-3|few|TRBD2|TRBV7-3|17
CASSLEASGSVRDTQYF
TGTGCCAGCAGCTTAGAGGCTAGCGGGAGTGTCAGAGATACGCAGTATTTT
>TRBJ2-7|NA|NA|TRBV20-1|13
CSARADREYEQYF
TGCAGTGCTAGAGCGGACAGAGAGTACGAGCAGTACTTC
>TRBJ2-1|NA|TRBD1|TRBV12-3/TRBV12-4|17
CASSLGPGTGGLNEQFF
TGTGCCAGCAGTTTAGGCCCCGGGACAGGGGGCCTGAATGAGCAGTTCTTC
>TRBJ2-7|NA|NA|TRBV18|14
CASSPAYDSYEQYF
TGTGCCAGCTCACCCGCCTACGACTCCTACGAGCAGTACTTC